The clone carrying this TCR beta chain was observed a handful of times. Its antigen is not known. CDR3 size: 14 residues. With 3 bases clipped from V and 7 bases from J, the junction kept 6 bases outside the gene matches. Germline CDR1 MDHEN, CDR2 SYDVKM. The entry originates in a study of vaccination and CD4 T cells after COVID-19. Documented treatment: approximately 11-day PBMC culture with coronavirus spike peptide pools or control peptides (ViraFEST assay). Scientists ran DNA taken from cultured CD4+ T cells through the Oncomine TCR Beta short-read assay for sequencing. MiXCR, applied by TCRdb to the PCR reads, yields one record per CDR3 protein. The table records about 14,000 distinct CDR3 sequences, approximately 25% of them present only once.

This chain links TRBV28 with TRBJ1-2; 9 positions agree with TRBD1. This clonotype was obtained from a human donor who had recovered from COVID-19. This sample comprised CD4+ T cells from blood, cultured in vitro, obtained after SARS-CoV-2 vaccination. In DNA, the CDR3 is TGTGCCAGCAGTTTGTCCGGGACAGGGTTTGGCTACACCTTC. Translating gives CASSLSGTGFGYTF.